The 9 T cell receptor beta chains presented below share a single source sample, sequenced in a study of CD8+ T cells in alopecia areata. RNA extraction and reverse transcription yielded cDNA as sequencing template. Some clones are missing from TCRdb's copy, which holds only in-frame ones; the method was immunoSEQ multiplex PCR. The data show about 150,000 clones, with approximately 65% seen just once and roughly a third held by the top ten. The source material was CD8+ T cells sorted from blood. The receptors stem from a human donor in good health.

The chain joins TRBV28 to TRBJ2-7; tentatively, D is TRBD2 (5 bases). This CDR3 comprises 12 residues. Per germline, CDR1 MDHEN and CDR2 SYDVKM. V was shortened by 1 base and J by 6 bases, with 7 bases between the two germline ends. CDR3 sequence (DNA): TGTGCCAGCAGTTTATCTAGCCGCGAGCAGTACTTC. This sequence encodes CASSLSSREQYF.

The V and J genes are TRBV4-1 and TRBJ2-5, with TRBD2 matching 7 bases. The CDR3 covers 18 residues. CDR1 MGHRA and CDR2 YSYEKL come from the germline V gene. With V trimmed by 0 bases and J by 2 bases, 12 bases remained unmatched. CDR3 residues: CASSQEGVYSGPQETQYF. CDR3 DNA: TGCGCCAGCAGCCAAGAGGGGGTGTATAGCGGGCCGCAAGAGACCCAGTACTTC.

The gene calls are TRBV7-9 and TRBJ2-1; 9 bases are a match to TRBD2. J gave up 6 bases and V 5 bases, and 14 bases lay outside the gene matches. CDR3 length equals 17 residues. Germline loops: CDR1 SEHNR, CDR2 FQNEAQ (reference sequence). The CDR3 DNA sequence: TGTGCCAGCAGCACAGATATTGGCGGGAGGGATCGCAATGAGCAGTTCTTC. This sequence encodes CASSTDIGGRDRNEQFF.

The chain joins TRBV13 to TRBJ2-5; D not certain. With 2 bases removed from V and 6 bases from J, the gap between germline ends came to 10 bases. Germline V CDR1 and CDR2: PRHDT, FYEKMQ (reference sequence). The CDR3 extends over 13 amino acids. The CDR3 nucleotides read TGTGCCAGCAGCTTAAAGTTCGGGCAGACCCAGTACTTC. Translating it yields CASSLKFGQTQYF.

This chain links TRBV14 with TRBJ2-2; no reliable D call. V lost 1 base, J lost 7 bases, and 10 bases lay in between. The CDR3 is 14 amino acids. In germline, CDR1 is SGHDN, CDR2 FVKESK. The CDR3 DNA follows: TGTGCCAGCAGCCAAGTGGTAGGCCGCGGGGAGCTGTTTTTT. As protein: CASSQVVGRGELFF.

This clone was seen only a few times. The chain has TRBV29-1 and TRBJ2-3; no firm D call. Trimming removed 1 base from V and 0 bases from J, with 11 bases in between. From germline, CDR1 is SQVTM and CDR2 ANQGSEA. CDR3 length: 15 residues. The CDR3 loop is CSVEGARASTDTQYF. The CDR3, as DNA: TGCAGCGTTGAAGGTGCCAGAGCTAGCACAGATACGCAGTATTTT.

This clone was picked up a small number of times. The chain has TRBV19 and TRBJ2-7; TRBD1 matches 9 bases. The CDR3 consists of 14 residues. V was clipped by 8 bases and J by 5 bases; unmatched bases: 10. Germline V gene sequence: CDR1 LNHDA, CDR2 SQIVND (reference sequence). CDR3 region: CASAFGDRADEQYF. The CDR3 DNA is TGTGCCAGTGCCTTCGGGGACAGGGCAGACGAGCAGTACTTC.

This chain joins TRBV29-1 and TRBJ2-7; 7 bases match TRBD1. Germline lookup yields CDR1 SQVTM and CDR2 ANQGSEA. V gave up 7 bases and J gave up 0 bases; unmatched junction bases: 6. The CDR3 length is 13 residues. CDR3 sequence reads: CSAETGHSYEQYF. For the CDR3, the DNA is TGCAGCGCCGAGACAGGGCACTCCTACGAGCAGTACTTC.

The chain employs TRBV4-2 and TRBJ1-5; D not certain. Trimming stripped 4 bases from V and 6 bases from J, with 16 bases between. CDR3 length equals 15 residues. Germline V gene sequence: CDR1 LGHNA, CDR2 YNFKEQ. The CDR3 DNA sequence: TGTGCCAGCAGCCCAACCTCCGGGCCCGGTCAGCCCCAGCATTTT. It codes for CASSPTSGPGQPQHF.